This T cell receptor beta chain was retrieved from a study of metastatic and nonmetastatic thyroid tumors. Study-wide findings and caveats: Benign nodules were reported to have significantly lower TCR beta diversity than malignant thyroid tumors, in blood and tumor.

How the authors handled the data: Differences in CDR3 between clinicopathological groups were drawn on to build a classifier intended to discriminate distant-metastatic papillary thyroid cancer patients. TCRdb re-processed the PCR reads through MiXCR. TCRdb, rather than the study authors, made the V and J calls. This sample yields some 11,000 clones, of which under 35% are seen a single time; approximately 12% belongs to the top ten. This clone was observed once. What it binds is unknown. Thyroid surgery had not been preceded by any treatment in any patient. Trimming removed 0 bases from V and 0 bases from J, with 9 bases in between. Germline V CDR1 and CDR2: DFQATT, SNEGSKA (reference sequence). The CDR3 covers 14 residues.

This sequence originates from a female donor with papillary thyroid cancer or a benign thyroid nodule (not recorded which). Some clones in this sample may be carry-over from other donors' samples. The chain links TRBV20-1 to TRBJ2-7; either TRBD1 or TRBD2 may supply D (5 bases each). Specimen: tumor tissue. The CDR3 region is CSARDPGPSYEQYF. DNA of the CDR3: TGCAGTGCTAGAGATCCGGGACCCTCCTACGAGCAGTACTTC.